This T cell receptor beta chain was profiled in a study of Ad26.COV2.S vaccination and SARS-CoV-2 variants. In the study overall: Intramuscular Ad26.COV2.S at 5x10^10 or 1x10^11 viral particles.

Regarding this clone: Antigen unknown.

Study-level findings and limits: Possible underestimation of total T cell responses by the TCR breadth and depth analyses was noted.

The ends were cut back, 2 bases at V and 4 bases at J, with 8 bases in the middle. CDR3 size: 12 residues. CDR1 GTSNPN and CDR2 SVGIG come from the germline V gene (reference sequence). Sequenced by immunoSEQ multiplex PCR; TCRdb stores in-frame clones only, minus some. The sample includes 500,000 or so clones, roughly nine tenths of them seen just once. The sample's treatment: some 19 received Ad26.COV2.S at low or high dose, single or two shots; roughly 5 received placebo; per-sample allocation not given. Following the first vaccine or placebo injection, samples were taken on day 63. This receptor was taken from a person between 18 and 59 years old who received the Ad26.COV2.S COVID-19 vaccine or a placebo. The starting material was peripheral blood, obtained in a trial of Ad26.COV2.S vaccine versus placebo. This rearrangement joins TRBV30 to TRBJ1-2; D is undetermined. The CDR3 sequence is CAWSTLSYGYTF. DNA for the CDR3: TGTGCCTGGAGTACCCTCAGCTATGGCTACACCTTC.